This T cell receptor (beta chain) was observed in a study of T cell repertoires in aging, cancer and after chemotherapy. Study summary: Patients with glioblastoma brain tumors were sampled before and after temozolomide-based therapy.

Study-wide results and limits: In each cancer cohort, median generation probability increased across chemotherapy, suggesting thymic output rebounded. No conclusions about immunological memory after chemotherapy can be drawn from the repertoire data.

The template was genomic DNA from peripheral blood, not RNA. By sample fraction, this clonotype is medium-sized. Antigen: not known. The germline V gene has CDR1 GTSNPN and CDR2 SVGIG (reference sequence). V was clipped by 2 bases and J by 0 bases, with 7 bases between them. The CDR3 consists of 13 residues. A mixed TRB-A/B primer pool amplified rearranged TRB by multiplex touch-down PCR. TCRdb ran MiXCR on the multiplex PCR reads and lists one entry per CDR3 protein. The table has just over 1,500 distinct CDR3 sequences, about a fifth seen once; the top ten hold approximately 40%. The source is a human donor with a solid tumor. The sequencing sample was made of blood. V and J are TRBV30 and TRBJ1-1; D possibly corresponds to TRBD1 (6 bases). The CDR3, as DNA: TGTGCCTGGAGTAGGGGGTTGAACACTGAAGCTTTCTTT. Translation gives CAWSRGLNTEAFF.